The clone carrying this T cell receptor (beta chain) was counted at least ten times. No antigen is known for it. The CDR3 covers 14 residues. The V end was cut by 5 bases, the J end by 5 bases, with 10 bases between. Using its own MiXCR run on the RT-PCR reads, TCRdb lists one record per CDR3 protein. This table holds around 300,000 distinct CDR3 sequences, approximately 23% found once. This specimen comes from a study of response to subunit inactivated influenza vaccine. Study conclusions and caveats: T cells newly recruited by each seasonal influenza vaccination are few, the authors suggested.

V is TRBV12-3 or TRBV12-4 and J is TRBJ1-6; D gene uncertain. This receptor was identified in a man aged 45 to 75 who received an inactivated influenza vaccine. The sample was PBMCs from blood, taken approximately 20 months after vaccination. The CDR3 loop is CASSQWANNSPLHF. The CDR3 coding sequence is TGTGCCAGCAGTCAATGGGCTAATAATTCACCCCTCCACTTT.